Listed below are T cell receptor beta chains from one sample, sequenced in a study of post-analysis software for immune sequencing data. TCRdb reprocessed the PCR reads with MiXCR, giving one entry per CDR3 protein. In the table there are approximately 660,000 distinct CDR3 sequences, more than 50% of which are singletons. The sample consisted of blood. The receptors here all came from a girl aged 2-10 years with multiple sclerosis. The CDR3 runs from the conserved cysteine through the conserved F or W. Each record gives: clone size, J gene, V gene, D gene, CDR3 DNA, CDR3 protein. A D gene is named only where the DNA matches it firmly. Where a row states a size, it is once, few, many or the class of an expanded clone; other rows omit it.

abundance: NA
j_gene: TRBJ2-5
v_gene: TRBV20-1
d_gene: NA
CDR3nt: TGCAGTGCTGCCGTCGGGGACACACAACAAGAGACCCAGTACTTC
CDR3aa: CSAAVGDTQQETQYF

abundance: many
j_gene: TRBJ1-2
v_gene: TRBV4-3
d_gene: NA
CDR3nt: TGCGCCAGCAGCCAAGATCTGGGAGGGGACCTCTATGGCTACACCTTC
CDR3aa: CASSQDLGGDLYGYTF

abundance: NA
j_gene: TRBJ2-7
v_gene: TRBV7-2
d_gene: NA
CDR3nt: TGTACCAGCAGCTTAGTTGGCGGACTTACCTACGAGCAGTACTTC
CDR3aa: CTSSLVGGLTYEQYF

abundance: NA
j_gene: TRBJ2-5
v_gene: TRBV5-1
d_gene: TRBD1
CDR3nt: TGCGCCAGCAGCTTGTCGGGACAGGGGGTGGAAGAGCAGTACTTC
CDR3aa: CASSLSGQGVEEQYF

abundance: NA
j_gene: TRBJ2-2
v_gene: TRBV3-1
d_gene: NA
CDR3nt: TGTGCCAGCACCCTCGGGGAGGTAAACACCGGGGAGCTGTTTTTT
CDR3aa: CASTLGEVNTGELFF

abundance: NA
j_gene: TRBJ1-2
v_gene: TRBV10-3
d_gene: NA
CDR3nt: TGTGCCATCAGTGGGACAGATCGGGATGGCTACACCTTC
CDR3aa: CAISGTDRDGYTF

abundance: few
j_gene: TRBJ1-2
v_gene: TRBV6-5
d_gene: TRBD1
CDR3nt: TGTGCCGCCCGGGCAGGACAGGGGGCGCGAGGCTACACCTTC
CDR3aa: CAARAGQGARGYTF

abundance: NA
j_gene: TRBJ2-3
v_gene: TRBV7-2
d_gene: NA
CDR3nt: TGTGCCAGCAGCTTTATTGGGGGGGCCACAGATACGCAGTATTTT
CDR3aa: CASSFIGGATDTQYF

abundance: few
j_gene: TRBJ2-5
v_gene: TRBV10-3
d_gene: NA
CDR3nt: TGTGCCACGAATAGACAGGGAGGGGAAGAGACCCAGTACTTC
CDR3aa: CATNRQGGEETQYF

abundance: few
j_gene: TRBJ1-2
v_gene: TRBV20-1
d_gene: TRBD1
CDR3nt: TGCAGTGCCTGGGACAGAGGAGGGGGTGGCTACACCTTC
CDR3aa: CSAWDRGGGGYTF

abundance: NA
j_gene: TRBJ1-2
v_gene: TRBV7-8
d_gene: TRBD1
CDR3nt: TGTGCCAGTGGACAGGGGGTCTATGGCTACACCTTC
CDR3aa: CASGQGVYGYTF

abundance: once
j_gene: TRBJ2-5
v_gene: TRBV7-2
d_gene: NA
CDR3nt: TGTGCCAGCAGCTTTTCCGCAAGCGGGCAAGAGACCCAGTACTTC
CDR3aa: CASSFSASGQETQYF

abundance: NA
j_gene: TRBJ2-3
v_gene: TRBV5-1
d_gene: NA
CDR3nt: TGCGCCAGCAGCCCGGTCGGGCATACGCAGTATTTT
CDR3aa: CASSPVGHTQYF